Below are 11 T cell receptor beta chains sequenced from a single sample in a study of Graves' ophthalmopathy and Graves' hyperthyroidism. The authors amplified TCR beta CDR3 regions from RNA transcripts. Investigators did first-round RT-PCR with HTBI primers, then second-round multiplex PCR. TCRdb recomputed calls from the multiplex PCR reads with MiXCR, one row per CDR3 protein. The repertoire holds about 620,000 distinct CDR3 sequences, 22% seen once, with approximately 7% in the top ten. The sample consisted of peripheral blood. Receptors originate from a woman between 18 and 30 years old with stable Graves' hyperthyroidism. Some clones in this sample may be carry-over from other donors' samples.

This clonotype was detected ten times or more. The V call is TRBV5-1, the J call TRBJ2-7, with TRBD1 as a possible D gene (6 bases). Germline V gene data show CDR1 as SGHRS and CDR2 as YFSETQ. V was shortened by 4 bases and J by 2 bases, with 10 bases between the two germline ends. This CDR3 comprises 13 residues. As DNA, the CDR3 is TGCGCCAGCAGCGGGGACATTACCTACGAGCAGTACTTC. It specifies CASSGDITYEQYF.

There are many counts of this clonotype. The J gene is TRBJ2-2, the V gene TRBV7-3; D call uncertain. CDR1 is SGHTA, CDR2 FQGTGA, per germline. CDR3 length equals 16 residues. Trimming removed 5 bases from V and 2 bases from J, with 15 bases in between. The CDR3 DNA follows: TGTGCCAGCAGCCATTATCTTCCTGCAAACACCGGGGAGCTGTTTTTT. Residues: CASSHYLPANTGELFF. Using reference TRBV7-3 and TRBJ2-2 for the parts outside the CDR3, the full variable domain is GAGVSQTPSNKVTEKGKYVELRCDPISGHTALYWYRQSLGQGPEFLIYFQGTGAADDSGLPNDRFFAVRPEGSVSTLKIQRTERGDSAVYLCASSHYLPANTGELFFGEGSRLTVL.

This clonotype was seen repeatedly, ten times or more. The J gene is TRBJ1-2, the V gene TRBV28; perhaps TRBD1 as D (6 bases). Germline assignment: CDR1 MDHEN and CDR2 SYDVKM. This CDR3 has 12 amino acids. Trimming shortened V by 3 bases and J by 8 bases, and 10 bases separated the two germline ends. The CDR3 DNA sequence: TGTGCCAGCAGTTTCAGGGGAGGGGGCTACACCTTC. Translating gives CASSFRGGGYTF.

This clonotype has at least ten counts. The rearrangement links TRBV6-1 to TRBJ1-2, with 7 nucleotides matching TRBD1. This CDR3 has 14 residues. V lost 6 bases to trimming and J lost 4 bases; unmatched junction nucleotides: 8. Germline V gene data show CDR1 as MNHNS and CDR2 as SASEGT. As DNA, the CDR3 is TGTGCCAGCAGCGACCACAGGGGTTCCTATGGCTACACCTTC. Translating gives CASSDHRGSYGYTF.

This clonotype appeared many times. The germline gene is not matched at one end of the junction; a read error may be the cause. V and J are TRBV5-1 and TRBJ1-1; tentative D call: TRBD1 (6 bases). Germline CDR1 and CDR2: SGHRS and YFSETQ. CDR3 length equals 14 residues. This CDR3 is CASSLGQSNTEAFF. The CDR3 DNA sequence: TGTGCCAGTAGTCTCGGACAGTCAAACACTGAAGCTTTCTTT. Full variable domain (missing parts from reference TRBV5-1 and TRBJ1-1): KAGVTQTPRYLIKTRGQQVTLSCSPISGHRSVSWYQQTPGQGLQFLFEYFSETQRNKGNFPGRFSGRQFSNSRSEMNVSTLELGDSALYLCASSLGQSNTEAFFGQGTRLTVV.

This clonotype was seen at least ten times. The V call is TRBV9, the J call TRBJ2-2; D might be TRBD1 or TRBD2, each matching 5 bases. CDR3 length equals 14 residues. Germline CDR1 SGDLS, CDR2 YYNGEE. Trimming took off 3 bases at V and 7 bases at J, with 13 bases between the two ends. CDR3 residues: CASSEGSFDGELFF. CDR3 in DNA: TGTGCCAGCAGCGAGGGGAGTTTTGACGGGGAGCTGTTTTTT.

V usage is TRBV28 and J usage is TRBJ2-7; 8 bases match TRBD1. After removal of 7 bases from V and 4 bases from J, the junction contained 6 bases not matched to a gene. CDR3 length: 13 amino acids. The germline gives CDR1 MDHEN, CDR2 SYDVKM. The CDR3 loop is CASTGTGLYEQYF. The DNA for the CDR3 is TGTGCCAGCACTGGGACAGGCCTTTACGAGCAGTACTTC.

V is TRBV11-2 and J is TRBJ1-5, with 10 bases that match TRBD1. The CDR3 runs to 17 residues. The germline CDR1 and CDR2 sequences are SGHAT and FQNNGV. Germline trimming cut 0 bases from V and 5 bases from J; bases unmatched to any gene: 7. CDR3 in DNA: TGTGCCAGCAGCTTAGACCCTTCGGGACAGGGGTATCAGCCCCAGCATTTT. It yields the protein CASSLDPSGQGYQPQHF.

This clonotype was detected many times. The gene calls are TRBV24-1 and TRBJ2-2; D might be TRBD2 (5 bases). The V and J ends lost 8 bases and 7 bases respectively, with 16 bases between them. The CDR3 runs 14 residues. Germline values: CDR1 KGHDR, CDR2 SFDVKD. The CDR3 DNA reads TGTGCCACCAAGCAAACCGACCGGGGCGGGGAGCTGTTTTTT. Translating it yields CATKQTDRGGELFF.

CDR3 loop: CASSDGEGIIGETQYF. Here the CDR3 DNA reads TGTGCCAGCAGTGATGGGGAGGGGATTATTGGGGAGACCCAGTACTTC. The chain is built from TRBV7-9 and TRBJ2-5; TRBD2 aligns across 7 bases. V shed 6 bases and J 5 bases; nucleotides not matched to a gene: 15. The CDR3 has 16 residues. CDR1 and CDR2 (germline): SEHNR, FQNEAQ (reference sequence).

This clonotype was counted ten times or more. The J gene is TRBJ2-7, the V gene TRBV28; D is unclear. CDR3 length: 12 amino acids. Trimming left V 7 bases short and J 11 bases short, with 18 bases between. Germline CDR1 is MDHEN and CDR2 is SYDVKM. CDR3 in amino acids: CASKPAARQEYF. DNA of the CDR3: TGTGCCAGCAAACCAGCCGCCCGCCAGGAGTACTTC.